This T cell receptor (beta chain) was recovered during a study of cytomegalovirus exposure and HLA in healthy donors. Study findings and constraints: V- and J-gene trimming in TCR beta was tied to a missense DCLRE1C variant by an analysis performed later.

The junction had 8 bases not matched to a gene; V was cut back by 7 bases and J by 1 base. Germline values: CDR1 SGHNT, CDR2 YYREEE (reference sequence). The CDR3 runs 15 residues. Worth noting for this clone: Antigen: not known.

The PCR was carried out with 60 Vbeta primers and 13 Jbeta primers. Authors' analysis steps: A later analysis counted tens of millions of unique TCR beta chains, 9.5 million to 12 million shared. Measured with immunoSEQ multiplex PCR; TCRdb has only the in-frame clones, and not every one. The V and J calls and clone size are taken from that table; D and trimming were inferred from the DNA. The table shows about 55,000 clones, with around four fifths occurring only once. The sequence was obtained from a man aged 25-45 years in good health and CMV-seronegative. The sequenced sample was PBMCs. This chain uses TRBV5-4 with TRBJ2-5; TRBD2 aligns across 9 bases. CDR3: CASGISGSPQETQYF. In DNA, the CDR3 is TGTGCCAGCGGGATTAGCGGGAGCCCCCAAGAGACCCAGTACTTC.